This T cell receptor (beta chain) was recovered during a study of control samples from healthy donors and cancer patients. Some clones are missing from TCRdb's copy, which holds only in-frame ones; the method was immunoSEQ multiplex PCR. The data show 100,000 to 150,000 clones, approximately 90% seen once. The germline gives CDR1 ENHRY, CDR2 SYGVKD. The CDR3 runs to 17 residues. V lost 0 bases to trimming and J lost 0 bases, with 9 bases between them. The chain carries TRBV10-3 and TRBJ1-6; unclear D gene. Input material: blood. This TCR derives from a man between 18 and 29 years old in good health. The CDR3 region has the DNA TGTGCCATCAGTGAGTCGGGCAGGAGCTCCTATAATTCACCCCTCCACTTT. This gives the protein CAISESGRSSYNSPLHF.